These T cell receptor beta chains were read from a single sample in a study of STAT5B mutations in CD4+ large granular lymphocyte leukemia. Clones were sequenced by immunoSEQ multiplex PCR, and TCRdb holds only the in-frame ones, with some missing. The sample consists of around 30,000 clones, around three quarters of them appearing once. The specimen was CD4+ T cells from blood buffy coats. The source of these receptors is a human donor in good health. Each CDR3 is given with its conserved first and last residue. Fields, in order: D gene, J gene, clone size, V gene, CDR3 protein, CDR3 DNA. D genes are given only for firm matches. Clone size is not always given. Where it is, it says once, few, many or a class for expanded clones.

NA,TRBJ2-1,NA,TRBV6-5,CASTSGGYEQFF,TGTGCCAGCACGTCAGGCGGGTATGAGCAGTTCTTC
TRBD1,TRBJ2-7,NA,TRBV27,CASSTDRESYEQYF,TGTGCCAGCAGTACGGACAGGGAGTCCTACGAGCAGTACTTC
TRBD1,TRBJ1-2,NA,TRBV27,CASSLRTGSGYTF,TGTGCCAGCAGTTTAAGGACAGGAAGTGGCTACACCTTC
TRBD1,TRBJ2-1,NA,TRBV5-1,CASSLDRGGNEQFF,TGCGCCAGCAGCCTAGACAGGGGCGGGAATGAGCAGTTCTTC
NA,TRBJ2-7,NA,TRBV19,CASSRAGNYEQYF,TGTGCCAGTAGTAGGGCAGGGAACTACGAGCAGTACTTC
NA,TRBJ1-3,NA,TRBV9,CASSVGGTGNTIYF,TGTGCCAGCAGCGTAGGAGGGACTGGAAACACCATATATTTT
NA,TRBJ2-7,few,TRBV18,CASSPPNTGSYEQYF,TGTGCCAGCTCACCACCGAATACAGGGTCGTACGAGCAGTACTTC
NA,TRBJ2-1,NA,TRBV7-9,CASSPFEGGQFF,TGTGCCAGCAGCCCCTTCGAGGGGGGACAGTTCTTC
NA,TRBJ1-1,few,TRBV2,CASSRTGTEAFF,TGTGCCAGCAGTCGGACGGGCACTGAAGCTTTCTTT
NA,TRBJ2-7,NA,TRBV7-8,CASSLARWVTSSYEQYF,TGTGCCAGCAGCTTAGCGCGTTGGGTAACAAGCTCCTACGAGCAGTACTTC
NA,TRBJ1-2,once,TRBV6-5,CATQDPGRNYGYTF,TGTGCCACTCAAGATCCGGGACGGAACTATGGCTACACCTTC
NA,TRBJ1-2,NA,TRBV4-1,CASSQEGVYGYTF,TGCGCCAGCAGCCAAGAAGGGGTCTATGGCTACACCTTC
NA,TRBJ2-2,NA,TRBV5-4,CASSHPQGINTGELFF,TGTGCCAGCAGCCACCCACAGGGAATTAACACCGGGGAGCTGTTTTTT
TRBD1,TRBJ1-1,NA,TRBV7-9,CASSLALDRVGATEAFF,TGTGCCAGCAGCTTAGCCCTCGACAGGGTCGGTGCCACTGAAGCTTTCTTT
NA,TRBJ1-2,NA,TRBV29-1,CSADPGRNYGYTF,TGCAGCGCCGATCCGGGACGGAACTATGGCTACACCTTC
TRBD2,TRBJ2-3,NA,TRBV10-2,CASRATSGGAATDTQYF,TGCGCCAGCAGGGCAACTAGCGGGGGGGCTGCCACAGATACGCAGTATTTT
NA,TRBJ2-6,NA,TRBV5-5,CASTLSFSGANVLTF,TGTGCCAGCACCCTTTCGTTCTCTGGGGCCAACGTCCTGACTTTC
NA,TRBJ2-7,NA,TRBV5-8,CASSTESNEQYF,TGTGCCAGCAGCACGGAGAGCAACGAGCAGTACTTC
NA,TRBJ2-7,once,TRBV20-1,CSATQGMRQYF,TGCAGTGCGACACAGGGCATGCGGCAGTACTTC
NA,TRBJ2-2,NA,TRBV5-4,CASSPTGTPNTGELFF,TGTGCCAGCAGCCCTACCGGGACCCCGAACACCGGGGAGCTGTTTTTT
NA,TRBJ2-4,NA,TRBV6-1,CASSSAVAKNIQYF,TGTGCCAGCAGTTCGGCAGTAGCCAAAAACATTCAGTACTTC
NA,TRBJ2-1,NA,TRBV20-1,CSAWANEQFF,TGCAGTGCGTGGGCCAATGAGCAGTTCTTC
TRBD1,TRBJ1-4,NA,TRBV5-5,CASSSPGQGLRSTF,TGTGCCAGCAGCTCTCCGGGACAGGGTCTCCGAAGTACTTTT
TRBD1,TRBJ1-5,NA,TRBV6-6,CASRQGDQPQHF,TGTGCCAGCAGGCAGGGGGATCAGCCCCAGCATTTT
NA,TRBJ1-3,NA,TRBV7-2,CASSSGAGNTIYF,TGTGCCAGCAGCTCCGGGGCGGGAAACACCATATATTTT
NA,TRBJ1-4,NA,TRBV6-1,CASSYTNEKLFF,TGTGCCAGCAGTTATACGAATGAAAAACTGTTTTTT
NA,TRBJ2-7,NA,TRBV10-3,CAISENSYEQYF,TGTGCCATCAGTGAAAACAGTTACGAGCAGTACTTC
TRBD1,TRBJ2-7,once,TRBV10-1,CAAHPPIGTGGASYEQYF,TGCGCCGCACACCCCCCCATCGGGACAGGGGGCGCCTCCTACGAGCAGTACTTC
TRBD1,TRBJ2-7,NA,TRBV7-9,CASSLTGQGATAQYF,TGTGCCAGCAGCTTAACGGGGCAGGGGGCGACGGCGCAGTACTTC
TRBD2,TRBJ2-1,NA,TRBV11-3,CASSQKRGPYNEQFF,TGTGCCAGCAGCCAAAAGCGGGGACCTTACAATGAGCAGTTCTTC
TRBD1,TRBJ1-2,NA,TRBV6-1,CASSDRGQVYGYTF,TGTGCCAGCAGTGACCGGGGACAGGTGTATGGCTACACCTTC
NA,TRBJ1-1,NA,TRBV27,CASSSPSGQGITEAFF,TGTGCCAGCAGTTCCCCTTCGGGGCAGGGGATCACTGAAGCTTTCTTT
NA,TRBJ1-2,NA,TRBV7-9,CASSFGIDGYTF,TGTGCCAGCAGCTTCGGGATAGATGGCTACACCTTC
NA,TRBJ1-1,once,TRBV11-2,CASSLVSGDTEAFF,TGTGCCAGCAGCTTAGTATCAGGCGACACTGAAGCTTTCTTT
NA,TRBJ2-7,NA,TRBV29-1,CSIPGAYPYEQYF,TGCTCCATCCCGGGGGCCTACCCCTACGAGCAGTACTTC
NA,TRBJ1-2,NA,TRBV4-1,CASSQDRGRKDGYTF,TGCGCCAGCAGCCAAGATCGAGGAAGGAAGGATGGCTACACCTTC
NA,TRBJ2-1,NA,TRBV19,CASSIPSPAGSNEQFF,TGTGCCAGTAGTATCCCCAGCCCGGCAGGGAGCAATGAGCAGTTCTTC
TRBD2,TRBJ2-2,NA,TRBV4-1,CASSQDRGGAQAGELFF,TGCGCCAGCAGCCAAGATCGGGGGGGCGCCCAGGCCGGGGAGCTGTTTTTT
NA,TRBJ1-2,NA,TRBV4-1,CASSQAGTSGYTF,TGCGCCAGCAGCCAGGCCGGGACATCCGGCTACACCTTC
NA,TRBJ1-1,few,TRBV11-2,CASSLESWGGMTEAFF,TGTGCCAGCAGCTTAGAAAGCTGGGGGGGCATGACTGAAGCTTTCTTT
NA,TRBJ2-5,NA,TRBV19,CASSIVPSGKTQYF,TGTGCCAGTAGTATAGTCCCCTCTGGGAAGACCCAGTACTTC
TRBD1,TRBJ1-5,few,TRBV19,CASSSRGNQPQHF,TGTGCCAGTAGTAGCAGGGGGAATCAGCCCCAGCATTTT
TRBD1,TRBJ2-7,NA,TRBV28,CASSLAERGQGTEQYF,TGTGCCAGCAGTTTGGCCGAACGAGGACAGGGGACCGAGCAGTACTTC
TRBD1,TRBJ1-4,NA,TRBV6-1,CASSATQGSNEKLFF,TGTGCCAGCAGCGCCACACAGGGGAGTAATGAAAAACTGTTTTTT
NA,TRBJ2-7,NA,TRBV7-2,CASSPGRTYEQYF,TGTGCCAGCAGCCCCGGCAGGACCTACGAGCAGTACTTC
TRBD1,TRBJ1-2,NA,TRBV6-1,CASNRQGNYGYTF,TGTGCCAGCAACCGACAGGGGAACTATGGCTACACCTTC
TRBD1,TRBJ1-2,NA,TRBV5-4,CASSLKSGQDYGYTF,TGTGCCAGCAGCTTAAAGTCGGGACAGGACTATGGCTACACCTTC
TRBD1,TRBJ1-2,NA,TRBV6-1,CASTPGGDYGYTF,TGTGCCAGCACCCCAGGGGGGGATTATGGCTACACCTTC
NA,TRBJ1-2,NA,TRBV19,CASSRTTNYGYTF,TGTGCCAGTAGTAGGACAACAAACTATGGCTACACCTTC
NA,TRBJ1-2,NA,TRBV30,CAWSVLTGDAGYTF,TGTGCCTGGAGTGTACTTACAGGTGACGCAGGCTACACCTTC
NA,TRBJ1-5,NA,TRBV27,CASSLRGRRDQPQHF,TGTGCCAGCAGTTTAAGGGGCAGGCGGGATCAGCCCCAGCATTTT
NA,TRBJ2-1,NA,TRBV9,CASSSGLPLYNEQFF,TGTGCCAGCAGCTCGGGACTTCCCCTATACAATGAGCAGTTCTTC
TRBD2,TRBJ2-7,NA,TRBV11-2,CASSSGAGAAYEQYF,TGTGCCAGCAGCTCCGGAGCGGGAGCAGCCTACGAGCAGTACTTC
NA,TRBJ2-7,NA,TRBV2,CAGRTSTSYEQYF,TGTGCCGGAAGAACATCGACCTCCTACGAGCAGTACTTC
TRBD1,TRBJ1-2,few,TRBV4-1,CASSQEGQGANYGYTF,TGCGCCAGCAGCCAAGAAGGACAGGGAGCTAACTATGGCTACACCTTC
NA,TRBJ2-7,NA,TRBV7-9,CASSLGQDYEQYF,TGTGCCAGCAGCTTAGGTCAGGACTACGAGCAGTACTTC
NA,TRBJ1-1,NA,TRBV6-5,CASSYPGPGAEAFF,TGTGCCAGCAGTTACCCGGGACCAGGGGCTGAAGCTTTCTTT
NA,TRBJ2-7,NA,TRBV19,CASSIPGASYEQYF,TGTGCCAGTAGTATCCCCGGGGCTTCCTACGAGCAGTACTTC
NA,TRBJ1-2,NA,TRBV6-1,CASSPTDSLYGYTF,TGTGCCAGCAGCCCGACGGACAGCCTCTATGGCTACACCTTC
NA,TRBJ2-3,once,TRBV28,CASSLRDTQYF,TGTGCCAGCAGTTTAAGAGATACGCAGTATTTT